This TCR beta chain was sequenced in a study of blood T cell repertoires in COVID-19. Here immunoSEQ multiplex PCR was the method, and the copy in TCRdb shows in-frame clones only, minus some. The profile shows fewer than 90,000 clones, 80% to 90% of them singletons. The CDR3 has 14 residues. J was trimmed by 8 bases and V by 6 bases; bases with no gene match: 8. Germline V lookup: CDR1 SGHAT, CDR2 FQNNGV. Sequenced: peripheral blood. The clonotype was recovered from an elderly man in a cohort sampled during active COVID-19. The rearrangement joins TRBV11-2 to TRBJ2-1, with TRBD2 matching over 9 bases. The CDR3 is CASRLGLAFDEQFF. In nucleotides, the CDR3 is TGTGCCAGCAGGCTGGGACTAGCTTTCGATGAGCAGTTCTTC.